This passage covers 20 T cell receptor beta chains from one sample sequenced in a study of cytomegalovirus exposure and HLA in healthy donors. Vbeta (60) and Jbeta (13) primers were used in the PCR. TCRdb keeps only in-frame clones here, not all; method: immunoSEQ multiplex PCR. The sample lists fewer than 250,000 clones, around 78% occurring once. Sample: PBMCs. Receptors originate from a woman aged 25 to 45 in good health and CMV-seropositive.

This sequence joins TRBV5-1 and TRBJ2-3; 9 nucleotides line up with TRBD1. V was pared by 4 bases and J by 2 bases, with 5 bases of the junction left unmatched. This CDR3 region has 15 residues. CDR1 is SGHRS and CDR2 is YFSETQ in the germline V gene. The DNA of the CDR3 is TGCGCCAGCAGCGGGACAGGGTTCTTCACAGATACGCAGTATTTT. Translating gives CASSGTGFFTDTQYF.

This clone has just one count. This rearrangement joins TRBV18 to TRBJ2-1; the match to TRBD2 covers 9 bases. Germline values: CDR1 KGHSH, CDR2 LQKENI. The V gene end was trimmed by 2 bases and the J gene end by 7 bases; junction bases not matched to a gene: 12. CDR3 size: 17 residues. The CDR3 coding sequence is TGTGCCAGCTCACCAGTGGCTAGCGGGGATATTAGGAATGAGCAGTTCTTC. It is translated as CASSPVASGDIRNEQFF.

The V call is TRBV28, the J call TRBJ2-1; 7 positions match TRBD2. J gave up 4 bases and V 7 bases, and 10 bases lay outside the gene matches. Germline V gene data show CDR1 as MDHEN and CDR2 as SYDVKM. This CDR3 is 15 amino acids long. The CDR3 is CASTRPGLPYNEQFF. CDR3 sequence (DNA): TGTGCCAGCACCCGACCGGGACTACCGTACAATGAGCAGTTCTTC.

The chain combines TRBV4-2 with TRBJ2-5; 10 positions match TRBD2. V was clipped by 0 bases and J by 0 bases; unmatched bases: 1. From germline, CDR1 is LGHNA and CDR2 YNFKEQ. This CDR3 has 16 amino acids. The CDR3 nucleotides read TGTGCCAGCAGCCAAGAGCTAGCGGGAGACCAAGAGACCCAGTACTTC. Its translation: CASSQELAGDQETQYF.

The genes are TRBV5-1 and TRBJ1-1, with 7 bases that match TRBD1. Germline assignment: CDR1 SGHRS and CDR2 YFSETQ. V shed 2 bases and J 3 bases; nucleotides not matched to a gene: 4. CDR3 length: 14 amino acids. The CDR3 DNA reads as TGCGCCAGCAGCTTAACAGGGGTGTACACTGAAGCTTTCTTT. Translating gives CASSLTGVYTEAFF.

CDR3 bases: TGTGCCTGGAGTCGGGGGGCGGAAACTAATGAAAAACTGTTTTTT. Encoded protein: CAWSRGAETNEKLFF. V usage is TRBV30 and J usage is TRBJ1-4, with D perhaps TRBD1 (6 bases). This CDR3 region has 15 residues. CDR1 is GTSNPN, CDR2 SVGIG, per germline (reference sequence). Trimming removed 2 bases at V and 1 base at J, with 11 bases between.

The chain is built from TRBV2 and TRBJ2-1; 10 bases match TRBD1. The CDR3 consists of 15 residues. The V gene's germline CDR1 is SNHLY and CDR2 FYNNEI. The V segment lost 4 bases and the J segment 5 bases; nucleotides outside the gene matches: 5. This chain's CDR3 is CASSAGTGANNEQFF. In DNA, the CDR3 is TGTGCCAGCAGTGCCGGGACAGGGGCAAACAATGAGCAGTTCTTC.

The chain has TRBV19 and TRBJ2-5; 7 bases align to TRBD2. This CDR3 spans 14 amino acids. Per germline, CDR1 LNHDA and CDR2 SQIVND (reference sequence). Germline trimming cut 8 bases from V and 3 bases from J; bases unmatched to any gene: 9. CDR3 DNA sequence: TGTGCCAGTCGCGCCACGGGGAGGGAAGAGACCCAGTACTTC. This gives the protein CASRATGREETQYF.

The V call is TRBV7-3, the J call TRBJ2-3; perhaps TRBD2 as D (5 bases). CDR1 and CDR2 from the germline V gene are SGHTA and FQGTGA. CDR3 length: 17 residues. With 2 bases removed from V and 0 bases from J, the gap between germline ends came to 15 bases. CDR3 nucleotide sequence: TGTGCCAGCAGCTTAGGATCGGGCGGGCCCAGCACAGATACGCAGTATTTT. Protein product: CASSLGSGGPSTDTQYF.

The chain has TRBV9 and TRBJ1-4, with D hard to call. The CDR3 totals 15 residues. The germline gives CDR1 SGDLS, CDR2 YYNGEE. V lost 0 bases and J 4 bases, leaving 10 bases between the germline ends. The CDR3 DNA reads TGTGCCAGCAGCGTAGGAGGCCGCCGTAATGAAAAACTGTTTTTT. Protein: CASSVGGRRNEKLFF.

This chain joins TRBV4-1 and TRBJ1-4, with D hard to call. Germline-derived CDR1 and CDR2 are MGHRA and YSYEKL. The V and J ends lost 1 base and 6 bases respectively, with 15 bases between them. CDR3 length: 16 amino acids. DNA for the CDR3: TGCGCCAGCAGCCAAGTTTCCGGGTTGTGGGATGAAAAACTGTTTTTT. This encodes CASSQVSGLWDEKLFF.

The sample holds one count of this clone. The V call is TRBV15, the J call TRBJ2-1; 11 nucleotides agree with TRBD2. V was pared by 6 bases and J by 7 bases, with 14 bases of the junction left unmatched. CDR3 length equals 17 residues. Germline loops: CDR1 LNHNV, CDR2 YYDKDF (reference sequence). As DNA, the CDR3 is TGTGCCACCAGACCAGGGCTAGCGGGGGGCATGGTAAATGAGCAGTTCTTC. Translation: CATRPGLAGGMVNEQFF.

This chain connects TRBV30 to TRBJ1-5; D perhaps matches TRBD1 (6 bases). Germline CDR1 is GTSNPN and CDR2 is SVGIG (reference sequence). This CDR3 contains 13 residues. Trimming took 5 bases from V and 7 from J, leaving 15 bases between them. The CDR3 reads CAWAHGGAQPQHF. CDR3 coding DNA: TGTGCCTGGGCGCACGGGGGGGCCCAGCCCCAGCATTTT.

This clone has just one count. V gene TRBV19 combines with J gene TRBJ2-3; TRBD2 matches at 7 bases. With V trimmed by 10 bases and J by 0 bases, 4 bases remained unmatched. The germline gives CDR1 LNHDA, CDR2 SQIVND (reference sequence). The CDR3 has 13 amino acids. For the CDR3, the DNA is TGTGCCACGACTAGCCCTAGCACAGATACGCAGTATTTT. Amino acid sequence: CATTSPSTDTQYF.

V usage is TRBV19 and J usage is TRBJ1-3; D is unclear. Germline CDR1 and CDR2: LNHDA and SQIVND (reference sequence). This CDR3 region has 14 residues. Trimming left V 4 bases short and J 0 bases short, with 7 bases between. CDR3 in DNA: TGTGCCAGTAGTAGGCAGTCCTCTGGAAACACCATATATTTT. This gives the protein CASSRQSSGNTIYF.

This chain joins TRBV28 and TRBJ2-5; no firm D call. The closer fit of TRBJ2-7 to the DNA end suggests the J call may be wrong. Germline CDR1 MDHEN, CDR2 SYDVKM. CDR3 length: 12 residues. The CDR3 coding sequence is TGTGCCAGCAGTGAGGCGGAGTACGAGCAGTACTTC. Encoded protein: CASSEAEYEQYF.

The chain combines TRBV5-4 with TRBJ1-3; tentatively, D is TRBD1 (5 bases). Germline CDR1 and CDR2: SGHNT and YYREEE (reference sequence). V lost 2 bases and J 4 bases, leaving 7 bases between the germline ends. The CDR3 loop spans 13 amino acids. The CDR3 is CASSFRQGNTIYF. The CDR3 coding sequence is TGTGCCAGCAGCTTCAGACAGGGAAACACCATATATTTT. Combining the CDR3 with reference TRBV5-4 and TRBJ1-3 gives the whole variable domain ETGVTQSPTHLIKTRGQQVTLRCSSQSGHNTVSWYQQALGQGPQFIFQYYREEENGRGNFPPRFSGLQFPNYSSELNVNALELDDSALYLCASSFRQGNTIYFGEGSWLTVV.

The chain carries TRBV5-4 and TRBJ2-4; 10 bases are a match to TRBD2. J gave up 6 bases and V 0 bases, and 3 bases lay outside the gene matches. The length of the CDR3 is 15 residues. Germline assignment: CDR1 SGHNT and CDR2 YYREEE (reference sequence). CDR3 nucleotide sequence: TGTGCCAGCAGCTTGGGGACTAGCGGAGGAAACATTCAGTACTTC. This gives the protein CASSLGTSGGNIQYF.

The J gene is TRBJ1-5, the V gene TRBV5-1; no firm D call. The CDR3 is 15 residues long. Trimming stripped 0 bases from V and 4 bases from J, with 11 bases between. From germline, CDR1 is SGHRS and CDR2 YFSETQ. In nucleotides, the CDR3 is TGCGCCAGCAGCTTGGGAGTATTCGAGAATCAGCCCCAGCATTTT. It codes for CASSLGVFENQPQHF.

The chain links TRBV30 to TRBJ2-7; 8 positions match TRBD1. The CDR3 has 13 residues. Germline V gene data show CDR1 as GTSNPN and CDR2 as SVGIG (reference sequence). V shed 3 bases and J 3 bases; nucleotides not matched to a gene: 4. CDR3 DNA: TGTGCCTGGAGACCAGACAGGGGCTACGAGCAGTACTTC. Translating it yields CAWRPDRGYEQYF.